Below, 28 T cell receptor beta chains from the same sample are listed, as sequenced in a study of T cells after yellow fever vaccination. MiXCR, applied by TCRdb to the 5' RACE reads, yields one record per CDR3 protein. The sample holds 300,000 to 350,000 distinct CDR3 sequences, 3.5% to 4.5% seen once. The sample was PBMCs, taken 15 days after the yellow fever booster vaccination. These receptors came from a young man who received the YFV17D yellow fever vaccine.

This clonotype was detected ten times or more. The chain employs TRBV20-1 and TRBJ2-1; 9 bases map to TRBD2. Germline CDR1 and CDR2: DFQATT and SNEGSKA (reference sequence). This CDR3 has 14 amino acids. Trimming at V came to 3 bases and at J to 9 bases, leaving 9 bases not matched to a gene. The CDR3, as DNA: TGCAGTGCTAGTAGCCTAGCGGGGACCGGTGAGCAGTTCTTC. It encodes CSASSLAGTGEQFF.

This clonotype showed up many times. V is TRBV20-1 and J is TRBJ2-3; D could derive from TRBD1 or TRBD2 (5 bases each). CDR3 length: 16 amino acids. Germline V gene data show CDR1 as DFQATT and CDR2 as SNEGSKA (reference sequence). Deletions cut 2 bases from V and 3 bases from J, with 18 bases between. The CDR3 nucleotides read TGCAGTGCTAGATCCCTCGGGACCCTAGAAACAGATACGCAGTATTTT. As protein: CSARSLGTLETDTQYF.

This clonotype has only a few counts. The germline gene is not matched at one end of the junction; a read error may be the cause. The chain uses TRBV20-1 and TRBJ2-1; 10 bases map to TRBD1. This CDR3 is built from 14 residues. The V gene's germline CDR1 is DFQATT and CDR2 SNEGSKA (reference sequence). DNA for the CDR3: TGCAGTGCTGGAGAAGGGACAGGGGTACAGGAGCAGTTCTTC. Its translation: CSAGEGTGVQEQFF.

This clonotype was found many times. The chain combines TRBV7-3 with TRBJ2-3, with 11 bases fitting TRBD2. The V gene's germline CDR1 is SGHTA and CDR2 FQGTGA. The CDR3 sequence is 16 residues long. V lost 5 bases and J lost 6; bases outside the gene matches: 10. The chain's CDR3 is CASSPHSGGVVDTQYF. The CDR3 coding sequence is TGTGCCAGCAGCCCTCATAGCGGGGGGGTAGTGGATACGCAGTATTTT.

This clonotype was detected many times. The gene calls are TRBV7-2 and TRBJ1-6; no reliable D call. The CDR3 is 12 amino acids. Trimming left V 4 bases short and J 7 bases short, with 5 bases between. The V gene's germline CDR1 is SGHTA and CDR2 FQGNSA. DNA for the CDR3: TGTGCCAGCAGCTGGTCCAATTCACCCCTCCACTTT. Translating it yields CASSWSNSPLHF.

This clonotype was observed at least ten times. This CDR3 is CASSVRDRENSPLHF. The DNA for the CDR3 is TGTGCCAGCAGCGTGAGGGACAGGGAAAATTCACCCCTCCACTTT. The chain recombines TRBV9 with TRBJ1-6; TRBD1 matches at 9 bases. Germline CDR1 and CDR2: SGDLS and YYNGEE. The CDR3 is made up of 15 amino acids. V lost 2 bases, J lost 7 bases, and 4 bases stayed unmatched.

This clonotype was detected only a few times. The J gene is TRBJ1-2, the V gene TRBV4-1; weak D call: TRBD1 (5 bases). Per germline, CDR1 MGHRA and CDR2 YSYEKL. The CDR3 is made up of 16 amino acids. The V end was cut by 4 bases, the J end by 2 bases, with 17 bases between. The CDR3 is CASSRPLGGANYGYTF. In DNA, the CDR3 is TGCGCCAGCAGCCGCCCATTAGGAGGGGCGAACTATGGCTACACCTTC.

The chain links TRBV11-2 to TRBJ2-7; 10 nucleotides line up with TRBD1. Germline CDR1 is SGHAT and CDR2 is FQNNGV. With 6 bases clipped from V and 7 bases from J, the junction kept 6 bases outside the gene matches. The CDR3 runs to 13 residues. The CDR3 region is CASRRQGADEQYF. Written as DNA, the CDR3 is TGTGCCAGCAGAAGACAGGGGGCGGATGAGCAGTACTTC.

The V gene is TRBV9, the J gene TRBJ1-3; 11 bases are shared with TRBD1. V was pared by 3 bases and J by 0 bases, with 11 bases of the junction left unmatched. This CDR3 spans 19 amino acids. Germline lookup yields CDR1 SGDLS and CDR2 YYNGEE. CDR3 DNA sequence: TGTGCCAGCAGCGCCCCCGGGACAGGGGGTATTTCCTCTGGAAACACCATATATTTT. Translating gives CASSAPGTGGISSGNTIYF.

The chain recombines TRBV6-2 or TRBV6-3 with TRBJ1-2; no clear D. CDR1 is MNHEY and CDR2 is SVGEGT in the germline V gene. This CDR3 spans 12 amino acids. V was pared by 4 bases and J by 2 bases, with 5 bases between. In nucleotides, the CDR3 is TGTGCCAGCAGTTGGGTGAACTATGGCTACACCTTC. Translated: CASSWVNYGYTF.

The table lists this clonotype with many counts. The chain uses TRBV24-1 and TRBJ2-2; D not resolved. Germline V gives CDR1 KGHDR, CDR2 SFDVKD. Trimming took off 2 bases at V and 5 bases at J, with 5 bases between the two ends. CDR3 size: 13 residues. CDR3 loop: CATSDYGTGELFF. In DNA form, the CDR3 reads TGTGCCACCAGTGATTACGGGACCGGGGAGCTGTTTTTT.

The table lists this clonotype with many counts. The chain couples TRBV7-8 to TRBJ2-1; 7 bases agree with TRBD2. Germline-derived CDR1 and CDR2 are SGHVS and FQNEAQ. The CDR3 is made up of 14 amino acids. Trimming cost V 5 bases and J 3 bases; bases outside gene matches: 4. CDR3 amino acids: CASSPRTSYNEQFF. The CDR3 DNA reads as TGTGCCAGCAGCCCAAGGACTAGCTACAATGAGCAGTTCTTC. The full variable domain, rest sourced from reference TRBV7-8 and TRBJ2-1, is GAGVSQSPRYKVAKRGQDVALRCDPISGHVSLFWYQQALGQGPEFLTYFQNEAQLDKSGLPSDRFFAERPEGSVSTLKIQRTQQEDSAVYLCASSPRTSYNEQFFGPGTRLTVL.

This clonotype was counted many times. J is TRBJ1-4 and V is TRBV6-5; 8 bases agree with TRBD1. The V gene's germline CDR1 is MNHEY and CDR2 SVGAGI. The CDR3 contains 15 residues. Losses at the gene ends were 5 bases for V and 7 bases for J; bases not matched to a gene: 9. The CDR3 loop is CASSQTGGLVEKLFF. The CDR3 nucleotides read TGTGCCAGCAGTCAAACAGGGGGTCTGGTTGAAAAACTGTTTTTT.

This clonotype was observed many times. CDR3 loop: CASSLAGGFWHF. CDR3 bases: TGTGCCAGCAGCTTAGCAGGGGGCTTTTGGCATTTT. The genes are TRBV7-9 and TRBJ1-5; 7 positions match TRBD1. J was trimmed by 15 bases and V by 0 bases; bases with no gene match: 5. CDR1 SEHNR and CDR2 FQNEAQ come from the germline V gene (reference sequence). The CDR3 consists of 12 residues. Variable domain in full (rest from reference TRBV7-9 and TRBJ1-5): DTGVSQNPRHKITKRGQNVTFRCDPISEHNRLYWYRQTLGQGPEFLTYFQNEAQLEKSRLLSDRFSAERPKGSFSTLEIQRTEQGDSAMYLCASSLAGGFWHFGDGTRLSIL.

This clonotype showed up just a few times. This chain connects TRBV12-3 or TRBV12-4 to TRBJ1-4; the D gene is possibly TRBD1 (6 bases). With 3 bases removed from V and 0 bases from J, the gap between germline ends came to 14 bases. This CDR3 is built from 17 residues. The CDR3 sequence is CASSLETGTTTNEKLFF. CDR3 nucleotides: TGTGCCAGCAGTTTGGAGACAGGAACCACAACTAATGAAAAACTGTTTTTT.

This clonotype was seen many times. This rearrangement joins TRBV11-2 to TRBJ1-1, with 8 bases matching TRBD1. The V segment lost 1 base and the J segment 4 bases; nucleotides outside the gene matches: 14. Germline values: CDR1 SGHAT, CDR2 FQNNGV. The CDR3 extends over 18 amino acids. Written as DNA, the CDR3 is TGTGCCAGCAGCTTAGCGTTCCTCAGGGGGCGCGACTCCACTGAAGCTTTCTTT. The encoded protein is CASSLAFLRGRDSTEAFF.

The DNA of the CDR3 is TGTGCCAGCAGCCGTGGGGGGGCGGGAGAAAAACTGTTTTTT. Protein product: CASSRGGAGEKLFF. V usage is TRBV11-2 and J usage is TRBJ1-4, with D perhaps TRBD1 (6 bases). V dropped 5 bases and J dropped 8 bases, with 15 bases sitting between them. The CDR3 loop spans 14 amino acids. Germline lookup yields CDR1 SGHAT and CDR2 FQNNGV.

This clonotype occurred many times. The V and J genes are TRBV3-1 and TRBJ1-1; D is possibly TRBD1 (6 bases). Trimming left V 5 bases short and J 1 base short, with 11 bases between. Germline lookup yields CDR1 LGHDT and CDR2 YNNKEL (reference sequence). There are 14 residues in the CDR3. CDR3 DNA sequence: TGTGCCAGCAGCTACAGGGAATGGAACACTGAAGCTTTCTTT. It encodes CASSYREWNTEAFF.

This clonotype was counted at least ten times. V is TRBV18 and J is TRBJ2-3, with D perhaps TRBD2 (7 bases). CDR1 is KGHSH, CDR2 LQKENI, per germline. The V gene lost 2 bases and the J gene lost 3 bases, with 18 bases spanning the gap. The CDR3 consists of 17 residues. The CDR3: CASSPSGGGAWTDTQYF. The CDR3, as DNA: TGTGCCAGCTCACCATCGGGTGGGGGGGCCTGGACAGATACGCAGTATTTT.

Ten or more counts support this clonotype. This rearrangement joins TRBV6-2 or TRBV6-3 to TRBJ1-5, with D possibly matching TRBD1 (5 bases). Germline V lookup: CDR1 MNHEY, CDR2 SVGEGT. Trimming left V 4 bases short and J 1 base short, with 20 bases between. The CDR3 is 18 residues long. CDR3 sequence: CASSSKGFGIQSNQPQHF. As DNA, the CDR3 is TGTGCCAGCAGTTCGAAGGGGTTTGGCATACAGAGCAATCAGCCCCAGCATTTT.

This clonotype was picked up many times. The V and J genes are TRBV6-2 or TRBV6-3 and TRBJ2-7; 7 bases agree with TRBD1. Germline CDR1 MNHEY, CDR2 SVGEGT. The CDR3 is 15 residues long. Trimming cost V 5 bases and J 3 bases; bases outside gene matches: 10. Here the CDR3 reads CASSLAGQAGYEQYF. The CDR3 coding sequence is TGTGCCAGCAGTCTCGCCGGACAGGCAGGCTACGAGCAGTACTTC.

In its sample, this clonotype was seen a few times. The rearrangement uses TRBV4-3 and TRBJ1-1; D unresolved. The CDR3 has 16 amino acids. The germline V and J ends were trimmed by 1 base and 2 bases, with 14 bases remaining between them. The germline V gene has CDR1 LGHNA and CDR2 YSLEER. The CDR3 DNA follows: TGCGCCAGCAGCCAAGCGACTGGATACCCTAACACTGAAGCTTTCTTT. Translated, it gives CASSQATGYPNTEAFF.

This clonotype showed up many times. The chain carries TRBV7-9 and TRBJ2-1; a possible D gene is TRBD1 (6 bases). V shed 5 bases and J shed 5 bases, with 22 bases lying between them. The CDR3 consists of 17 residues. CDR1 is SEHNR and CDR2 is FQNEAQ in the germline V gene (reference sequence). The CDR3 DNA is TGTGCCAGCAGCGCCAGGTGGGGGCTTAGTTCAGACAATGAGCAGTTCTTC. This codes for CASSARWGLSSDNEQFF. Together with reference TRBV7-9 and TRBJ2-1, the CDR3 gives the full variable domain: DTGVSQNPRHKITKRGQNVTFRCDPISEHNRLYWYRQTLGQGPEFLTYFQNEAQLEKSRLLSDRFSAERPKGSFSTLEIQRTEQGDSAMYLCASSARWGLSSDNEQFFGPGTRLTVL.

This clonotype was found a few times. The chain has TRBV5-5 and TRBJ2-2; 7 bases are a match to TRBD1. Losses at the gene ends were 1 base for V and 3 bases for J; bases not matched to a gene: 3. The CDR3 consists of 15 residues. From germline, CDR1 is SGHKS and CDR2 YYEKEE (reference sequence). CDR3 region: CASSLITGDTGELFF. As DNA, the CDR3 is TGTGCCAGCAGCTTGATAACAGGGGACACCGGGGAGCTGTTTTTT.

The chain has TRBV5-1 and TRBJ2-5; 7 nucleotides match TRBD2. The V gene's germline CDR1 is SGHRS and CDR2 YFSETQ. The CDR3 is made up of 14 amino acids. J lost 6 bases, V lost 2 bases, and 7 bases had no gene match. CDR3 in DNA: TGCGCCAGCAGCTTCTCGCGGGGGAAAAAGACCCAGTACTTC. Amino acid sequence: CASSFSRGKKTQYF.

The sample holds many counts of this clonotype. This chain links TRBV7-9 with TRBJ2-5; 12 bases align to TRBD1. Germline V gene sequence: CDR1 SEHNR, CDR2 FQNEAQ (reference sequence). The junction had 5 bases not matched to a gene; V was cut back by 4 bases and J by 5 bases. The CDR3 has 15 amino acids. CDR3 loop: CASSSGTGGSETQYF. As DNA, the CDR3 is TGTGCCAGCAGCTCCGGGACAGGGGGCAGCGAGACCCAGTACTTC.

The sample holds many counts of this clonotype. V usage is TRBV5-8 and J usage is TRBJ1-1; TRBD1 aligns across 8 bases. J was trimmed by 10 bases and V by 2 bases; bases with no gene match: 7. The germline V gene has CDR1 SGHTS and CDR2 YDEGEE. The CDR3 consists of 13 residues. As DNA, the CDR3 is TGTGCCAGCAGCTTTACAGGGGGATTAGGAGCTTTCTTT. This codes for CASSFTGGLGAFF. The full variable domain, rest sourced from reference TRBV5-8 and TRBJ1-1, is EAGVTQSPTHLIKTRGQQATLRCSPISGHTSVYWYQQALGLGLQFLLWYDEGEERNRGNFPPRFSGRQFPNYSSELNVNALELEDSALYLCASSFTGGLGAFFGQGTRLTVV.

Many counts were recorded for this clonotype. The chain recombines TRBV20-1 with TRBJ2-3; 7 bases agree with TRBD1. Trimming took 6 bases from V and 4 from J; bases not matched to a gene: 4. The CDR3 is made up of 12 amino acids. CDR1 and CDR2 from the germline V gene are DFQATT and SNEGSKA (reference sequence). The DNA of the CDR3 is TGCAGTGCACCGACAGGGTCAGATACGCAGTATTTT. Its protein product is CSAPTGSDTQYF.